This paragraph reports one TCR beta chain. What it recognizes is unknown. This record comes from a study of Ad26.COV2.S vaccination and SARS-CoV-2 variants. The study's findings and limits: The TCR breadth and depth analyses may have understated or missed part of the total T cell responses. Considerable breadth of spike-specific CD8+ and CD4+ T cell responses has reportedly been documented following vaccination.

The CDR3 consists of 15 residues. The V gene's germline CDR1 is SGHDT and CDR2 YYEEEE. Unmatched junction bases numbered 3, after V lost 1 base and J lost 5 bases. The treatment denotes: some 20 received Ad26.COV2.S at low or high dose, single or two shots; about 5 received placebo; per-sample allocation not given. Samples came from day 63 after the first vaccine or placebo injection. TCRdb keeps only in-frame clones here, not all; method: immunoSEQ multiplex PCR. There are hundreds of thousands of clones in the sample; approximately 88% occur only once, and roughly 1.5% lies in the top ten. This specimen consisted of peripheral blood, obtained in a trial of Ad26.COV2.S vaccine versus placebo. The sequence was obtained from a person between 18 and 65 years old who received the Ad26.COV2.S COVID-19 vaccine or a placebo. The chain uses TRBV5-6 and TRBJ2-2; 9 bases fit TRBD1. CDR3 sequence: CASSLLGTGTGELFF. DNA for the CDR3: TGTGCCAGCAGCTTGCTCGGGACAGGGACCGGGGAGCTGTTTTTT.